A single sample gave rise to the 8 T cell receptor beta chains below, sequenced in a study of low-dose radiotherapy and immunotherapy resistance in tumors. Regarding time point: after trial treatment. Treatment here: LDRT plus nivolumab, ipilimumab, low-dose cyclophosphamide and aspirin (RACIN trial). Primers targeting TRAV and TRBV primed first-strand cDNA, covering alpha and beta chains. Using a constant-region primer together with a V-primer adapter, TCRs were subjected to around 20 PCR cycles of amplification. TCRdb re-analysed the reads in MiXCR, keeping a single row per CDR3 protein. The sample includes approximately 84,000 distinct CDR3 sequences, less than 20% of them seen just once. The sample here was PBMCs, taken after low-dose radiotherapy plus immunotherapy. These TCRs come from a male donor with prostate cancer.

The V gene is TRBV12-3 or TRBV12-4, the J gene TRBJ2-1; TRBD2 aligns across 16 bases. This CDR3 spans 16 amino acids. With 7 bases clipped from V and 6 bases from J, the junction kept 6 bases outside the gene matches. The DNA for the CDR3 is TGTGCCAGCAAGGGGGGACTAGCGGGAGGGATCAATGAGCAGTTCTTC. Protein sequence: CASKGGLAGGINEQFF.

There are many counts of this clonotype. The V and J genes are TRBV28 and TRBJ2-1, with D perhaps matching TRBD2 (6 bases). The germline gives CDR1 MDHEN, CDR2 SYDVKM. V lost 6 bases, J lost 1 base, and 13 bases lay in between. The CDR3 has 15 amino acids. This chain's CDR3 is CASRISSESYNEQFF. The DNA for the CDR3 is TGTGCCAGCAGGATTTCTAGCGAATCCTACAATGAGCAGTTCTTC.

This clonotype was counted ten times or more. CDR3 coding DNA: TGTGCCAGCAGCCCAGGGAAAGATACGCAGTATTTT. This encodes CASSPGKDTQYF. This chain joins TRBV6-2 or TRBV6-3 and TRBJ2-3, with a possible D match to TRBD1 (5 bases). This CDR3 spans 12 amino acids. V gave up 6 bases and J gave up 5 bases, with 9 bases separating them. The germline CDR1 and CDR2 sequences are MNHEY and SVGEGT.

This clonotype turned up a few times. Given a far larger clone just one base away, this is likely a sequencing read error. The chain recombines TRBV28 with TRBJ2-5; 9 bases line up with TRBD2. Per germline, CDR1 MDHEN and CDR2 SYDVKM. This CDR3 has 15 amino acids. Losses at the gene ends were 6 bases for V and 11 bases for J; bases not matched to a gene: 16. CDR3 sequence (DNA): TGTGCCAGCAGGTTAGCGGGAGCGCCCAGTAATGAGCAGTACTTC. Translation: CASRLAGAPSNEQYF. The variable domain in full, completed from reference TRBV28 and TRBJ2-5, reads DVKVTQSSRYLVKRTGEKVFLECVQDMDHENMFWYRQDPGLGLRLIYFSYDVKMKEKGDIPEGYSVSREKKERFSLILESASTNQTSMYLCASRLAGAPSNEQYFGPGTRLLVL.

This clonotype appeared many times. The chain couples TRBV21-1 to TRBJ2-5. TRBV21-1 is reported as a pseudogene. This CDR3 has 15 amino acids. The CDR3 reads CASSKAQKFQETQYF. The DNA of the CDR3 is TGTGCCAGCAGCAAAGCGCAAAAGTTCCAAGAGACCCAGTACTTC.

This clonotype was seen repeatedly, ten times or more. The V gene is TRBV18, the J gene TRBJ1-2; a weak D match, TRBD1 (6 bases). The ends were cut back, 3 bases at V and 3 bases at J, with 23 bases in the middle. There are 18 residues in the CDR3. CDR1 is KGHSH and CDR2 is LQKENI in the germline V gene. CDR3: CASSPQTGKTGFDYGYTF. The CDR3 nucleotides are TGTGCCAGCTCACCGCAAACCGGGAAAACAGGGTTCGACTATGGCTACACCTTC.

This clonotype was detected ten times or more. DNA of the CDR3: TGTGCCAGCAGCCGGGGGGGTTCTCAGCCCCAGCATTTT. Translation: CASSRGGSQPQHF. The V and J genes are TRBV3-1 and TRBJ1-5; D is possibly TRBD1 (5 bases). Trimming stripped 4 bases from V and 6 bases from J, with 10 bases between. CDR1 is LGHDT and CDR2 is YNNKEL in the germline V gene (reference sequence). The CDR3 loop spans 13 amino acids.

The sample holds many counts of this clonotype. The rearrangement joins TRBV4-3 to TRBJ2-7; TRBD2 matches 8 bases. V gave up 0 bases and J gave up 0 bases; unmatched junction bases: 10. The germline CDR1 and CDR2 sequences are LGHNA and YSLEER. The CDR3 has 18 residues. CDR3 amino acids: CASSQDSAGGSASYEQYF. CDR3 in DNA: TGCGCCAGCAGCCAAGATTCTGCGGGAGGTTCGGCCTCCTACGAGCAGTACTTC.